One TCR beta chain is described in this entry. Its antigen remains unidentified. The data derive from a study of cytomegalovirus exposure and HLA in healthy donors. Study-level points and caveats: For TCR beta chains, V- and J-gene trimming was later linked to a missense DCLRE1C variant. Presence/absence analyses assumed roughly uniform sequencing depth across donors. Overall, approximately 150 TCR beta chains were annotated as cytomegalovirus-associated.

Germline CDR1 MNHEY, CDR2 SMNVEV (reference sequence). Trimming at V came to 6 bases and at J to 5 bases, leaving 3 bases not matched to a gene. The CDR3 consists of 13 residues. PCR amplification relied on 60 Vbeta primers (plus 13 Jbeta primers). Repertoires were generated with immunoSEQ multiplex PCR, while TCRdb's copy carries only in-frame clones and drops some. Of 75,000 to 95,000 clones detected, 78% appear once; the ten largest clones hold around 4%. What was sequenced was PBMCs. The clonotype was recovered from a male donor in good health and CMV-seropositive. V usage is TRBV27 and J usage is TRBJ1-2; 10 bases are shared with TRBD1. CDR3 region: CASRWTGGYGYTF. The DNA for the CDR3 is TGTGCCAGCAGATGGACAGGGGGATATGGCTACACCTTC.